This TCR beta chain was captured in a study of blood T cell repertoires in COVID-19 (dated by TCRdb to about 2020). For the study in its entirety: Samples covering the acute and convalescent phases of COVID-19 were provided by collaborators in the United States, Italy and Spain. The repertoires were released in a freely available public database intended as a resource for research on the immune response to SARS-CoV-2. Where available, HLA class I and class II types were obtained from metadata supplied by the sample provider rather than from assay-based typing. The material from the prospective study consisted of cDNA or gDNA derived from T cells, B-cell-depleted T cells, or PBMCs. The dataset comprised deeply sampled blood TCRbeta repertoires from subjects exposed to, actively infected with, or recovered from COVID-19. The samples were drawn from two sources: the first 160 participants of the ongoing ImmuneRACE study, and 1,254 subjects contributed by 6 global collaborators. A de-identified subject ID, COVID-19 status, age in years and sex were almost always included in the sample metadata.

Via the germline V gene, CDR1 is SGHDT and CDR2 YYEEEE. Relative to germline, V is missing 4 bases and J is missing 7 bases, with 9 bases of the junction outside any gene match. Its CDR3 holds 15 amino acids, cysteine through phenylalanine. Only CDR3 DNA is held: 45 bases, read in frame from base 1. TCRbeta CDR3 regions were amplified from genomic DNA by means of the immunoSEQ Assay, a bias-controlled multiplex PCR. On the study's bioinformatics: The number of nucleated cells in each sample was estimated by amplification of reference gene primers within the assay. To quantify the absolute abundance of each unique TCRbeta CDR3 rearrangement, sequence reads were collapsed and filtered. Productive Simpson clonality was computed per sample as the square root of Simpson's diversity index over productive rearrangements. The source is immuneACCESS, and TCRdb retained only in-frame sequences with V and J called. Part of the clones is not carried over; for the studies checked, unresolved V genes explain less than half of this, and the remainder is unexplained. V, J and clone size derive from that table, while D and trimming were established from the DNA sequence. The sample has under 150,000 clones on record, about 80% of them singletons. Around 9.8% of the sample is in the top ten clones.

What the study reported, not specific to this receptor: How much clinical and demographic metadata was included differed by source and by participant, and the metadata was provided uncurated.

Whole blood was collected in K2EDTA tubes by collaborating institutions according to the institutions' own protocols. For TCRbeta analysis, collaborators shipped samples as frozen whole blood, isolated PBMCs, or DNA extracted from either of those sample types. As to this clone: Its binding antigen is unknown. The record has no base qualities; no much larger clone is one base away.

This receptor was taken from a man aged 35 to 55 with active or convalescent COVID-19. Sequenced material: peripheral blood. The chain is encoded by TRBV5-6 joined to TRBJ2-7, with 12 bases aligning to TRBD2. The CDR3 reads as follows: CASSQRTSGKGEQYF. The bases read TGTGCCAGCAGCCAGAGGACTAGCGGGAAGGGAGAGCAGTACTTC.